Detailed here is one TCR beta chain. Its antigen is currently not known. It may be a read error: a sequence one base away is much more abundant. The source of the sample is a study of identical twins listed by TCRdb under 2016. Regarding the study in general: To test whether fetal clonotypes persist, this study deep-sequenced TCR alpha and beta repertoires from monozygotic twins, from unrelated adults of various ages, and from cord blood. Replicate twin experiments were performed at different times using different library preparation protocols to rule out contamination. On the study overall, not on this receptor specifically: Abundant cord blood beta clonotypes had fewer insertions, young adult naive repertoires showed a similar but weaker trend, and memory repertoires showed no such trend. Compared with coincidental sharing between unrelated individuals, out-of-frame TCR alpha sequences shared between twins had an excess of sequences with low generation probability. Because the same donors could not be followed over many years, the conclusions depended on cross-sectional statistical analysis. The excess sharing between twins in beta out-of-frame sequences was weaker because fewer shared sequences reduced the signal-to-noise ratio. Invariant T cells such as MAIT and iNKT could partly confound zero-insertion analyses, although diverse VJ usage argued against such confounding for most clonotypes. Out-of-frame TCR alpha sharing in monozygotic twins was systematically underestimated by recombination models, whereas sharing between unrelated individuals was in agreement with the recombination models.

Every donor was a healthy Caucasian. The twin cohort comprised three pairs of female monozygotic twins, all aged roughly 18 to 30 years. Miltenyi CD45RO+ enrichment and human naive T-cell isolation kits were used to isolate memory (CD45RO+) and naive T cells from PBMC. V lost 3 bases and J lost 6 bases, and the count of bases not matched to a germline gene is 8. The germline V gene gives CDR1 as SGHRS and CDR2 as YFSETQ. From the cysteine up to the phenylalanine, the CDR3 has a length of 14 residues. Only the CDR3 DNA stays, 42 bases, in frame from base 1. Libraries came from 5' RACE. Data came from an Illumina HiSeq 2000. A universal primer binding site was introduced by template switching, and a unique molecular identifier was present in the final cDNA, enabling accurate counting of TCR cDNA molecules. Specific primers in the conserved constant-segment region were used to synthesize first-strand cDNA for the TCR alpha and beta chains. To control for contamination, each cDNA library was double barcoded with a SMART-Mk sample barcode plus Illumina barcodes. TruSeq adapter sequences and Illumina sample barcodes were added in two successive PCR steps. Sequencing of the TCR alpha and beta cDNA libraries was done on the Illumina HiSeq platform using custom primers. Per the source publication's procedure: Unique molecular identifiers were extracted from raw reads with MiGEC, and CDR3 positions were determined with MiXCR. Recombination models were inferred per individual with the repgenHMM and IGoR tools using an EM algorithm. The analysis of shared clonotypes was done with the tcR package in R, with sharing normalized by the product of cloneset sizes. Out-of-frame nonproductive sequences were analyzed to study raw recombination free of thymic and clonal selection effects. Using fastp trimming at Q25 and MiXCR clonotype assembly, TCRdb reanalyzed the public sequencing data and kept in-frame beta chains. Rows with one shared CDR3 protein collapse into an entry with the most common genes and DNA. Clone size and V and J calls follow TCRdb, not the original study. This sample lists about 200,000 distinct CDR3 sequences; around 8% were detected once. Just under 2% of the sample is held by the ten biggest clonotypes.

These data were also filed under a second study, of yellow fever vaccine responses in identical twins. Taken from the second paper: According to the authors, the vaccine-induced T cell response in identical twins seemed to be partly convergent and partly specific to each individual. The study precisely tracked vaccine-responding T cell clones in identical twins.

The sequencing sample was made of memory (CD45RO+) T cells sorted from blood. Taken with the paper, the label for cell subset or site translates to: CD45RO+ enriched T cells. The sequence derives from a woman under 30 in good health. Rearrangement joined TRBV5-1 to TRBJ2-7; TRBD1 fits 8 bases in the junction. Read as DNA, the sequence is TGCGCCAGCAGCTCGGTTGGACAGGGAGGCGAGCAGTACTTC. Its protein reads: CASSSVGQGGEQYF.